Below, 30 T cell receptor beta chains from the same sample are listed, as sequenced in a study of T cell changes during pregnancy in multiple sclerosis. Sequencing used immunoSEQ multiplex PCR; TCRdb keeps in-frame clones, though not all of them. The sample includes some 60,000 clones, about 91% of them seen just once. Specimen: peripheral blood, collected before pregnancy. The receptor source for this set is a female donor with multiple sclerosis, enrolled in a pregnancy study.

This clone has only one observation. The rearrangement links TRBV5-1 to TRBJ2-5; 14 nucleotides line up with TRBD2. Unmatched junction bases numbered 3, after V lost 0 bases and J lost 5 bases. Germline CDR1 reads SGHRS; CDR2 reads YFSETQ. The CDR3 has 16 amino acids. CDR3 in amino acids: CASSLGLAGGHETQYF. CDR3 coding DNA: TGCGCCAGCAGCTTGGGACTAGCGGGGGGGCATGAGACCCAGTACTTC.

CDR3 sequence: CASSLVGGVNEKLFF. The CDR3 DNA reads as TGCGCCAGCAGCTTGGTTGGAGGGGTTAATGAAAAACTGTTTTTT. The chain recombines TRBV5-1 with TRBJ1-4; D possibly corresponds to TRBD1 (5 bases). This CDR3 contains 15 residues. Trimming stripped 0 bases from V and 4 bases from J, with 10 bases between. Germline V CDR1 and CDR2: SGHRS, YFSETQ.

This chain links TRBV7-6 with TRBJ2-2, with TRBD1 matching over 8 bases. V gave up 5 bases and J gave up 6 bases; unmatched junction bases: 14. Per the germline V gene, CDR1 is SGHVS and CDR2 is FNYEAQ. CDR3 length: 17 residues. CDR3 residues: CASSRSRQDRAPGELFF. DNA for the CDR3: TGTGCCAGCAGCAGATCTCGGCAGGACAGGGCTCCCGGGGAGCTGTTTTTT. Using reference TRBV7-6 and TRBJ2-2 for the parts outside the CDR3, the full variable domain is GAGVSQSPRYKVTKRGQDVALRCDPISGHVSLYWYRQALGQGPEFLTYFNYEAQQDKSGLPNDRFSAERPEGSISTLTIQRTEQRDSAMYRCASSRSRQDRAPGELFFGEGSRLTVL.

The chain is built from TRBV25-1 and TRBJ1-2, with TRBD1 matching 9 bases. This CDR3 is built from 15 residues. Germline assignment: CDR1 MGHDK and CDR2 SYGVNS. J was trimmed by 6 bases and V by 4 bases; bases with no gene match: 9. For the CDR3, the DNA is TGTGCCAGCAGTGGACGGGACAGGGTCTTAGATGGCTACACCTTC. Residues: CASSGRDRVLDGYTF.

This clone has only one observation. The V gene is TRBV9, the J gene TRBJ2-7; D perhaps matches TRBD2 (7 bases). This CDR3 is 16 amino acids long. Germline lookup yields CDR1 SGDLS and CDR2 YYNGEE. Trimming removed 0 bases from V and 3 bases from J, with 16 bases in between. CDR3: CASSVALSGGSYEQYF. The CDR3 DNA follows: TGTGCCAGCAGCGTAGCTCTTTCGGGGGGCAGCTACGAGCAGTACTTC.

The rearrangement uses TRBV6-4 and TRBJ2-3; 10 bases fit TRBD1. J lost 2 bases, V lost 6 bases, and 8 bases had no gene match. The CDR3 has 16 residues. Germline V gene sequence: CDR1 MRHNA, CDR2 SNTAGT. The CDR3: CASRYIGTGDTDTQYF. CDR3 DNA: TGTGCCAGCAGATACATCGGGACAGGGGACACAGATACGCAGTATTTT.

The genes are TRBV7-2 and TRBJ1-3, with TRBD1 as a possible D gene (5 bases). CDR1 is SGHTA and CDR2 is FQGNSA in the germline V gene. With 1 base removed from V and 0 bases from J, the gap between germline ends came to 7 bases. The CDR3 covers 15 residues. Here the CDR3 DNA reads TGTGCCAGCAGCTTAGGGACATCCTCTGGAAACACCATATATTTT. Translation: CASSLGTSSGNTIYF. Complete variable domain (other parts from reference TRBV7-2 and TRBJ1-3): GAGVSQSPSNKVTEKGKDVELRCDPISGHTALYWYRQSLGQGLEFLIYFQGNSAPDKSGLPSDRFSAERTGGSVSTLTIQRTQQEDSAVYLCASSLGTSSGNTIYFGEGSWLTVV.

V gene TRBV5-6 combines with J gene TRBJ1-5, with 10 bases identical to TRBD1. The germline gives CDR1 SGHDT, CDR2 YYEEEE. Trimming at V came to 1 base and at J to 4 bases, leaving 8 bases not matched to a gene. This CDR3 is built from 17 residues. CDR3 bases: TGTGCCAGCAGCTTGTGGAGGACAGGGGGTCGGAATCAGCCCCAGCATTTT. This encodes CASSLWRTGGRNQPQHF.

The CDR3 reads CASSLAGDSLFPQYF. CDR3 sequence (DNA): TGTGCCAGCAGCTTGGCAGGGGACAGTCTCTTTCCCCAGTACTTC. This sequence joins TRBV5-4 and TRBJ2-5; 7 nucleotides line up with TRBD1. J was trimmed by 9 bases and V by 0 bases; bases with no gene match: 11. This CDR3 is 15 amino acids long. Germline CDR1 and CDR2: SGHNT and YYREEE (reference sequence).

The chain combines TRBV7-3 with TRBJ1-1; 11 bases are shared with TRBD1. V lost 6 bases to trimming and J lost 6 bases; unmatched junction nucleotides: 3. Germline V CDR1 and CDR2: SGHTA, FQGTGA. This CDR3 contains 13 residues. CDR3 coding DNA: TGTGCCAGCAGGGGACAGGGGGGCCCTGAAGCTTTCTTT. Translation gives CASRGQGGPEAFF.

The J gene is TRBJ1-3, the V gene TRBV7-2; the D gene is possibly TRBD1 (5 bases). The germline gives CDR1 SGHTA, CDR2 FQGNSA. The CDR3 consists of 15 residues. V lost 5 bases and J lost 3, with 14 bases in between. CDR3 nucleotide sequence: TGTGCCAGCAGCCTTCTCTCGGGACTTGGAAACACCATATATTTT. Its protein product is CASSLLSGLGNTIYF.

This sequence joins TRBV7-3 and TRBJ2-3; 8 nucleotides align to TRBD2. This CDR3 region has 16 residues. Germline CDR1 SGHTA, CDR2 FQGTGA. V was pared by 0 bases and J by 2 bases, with 4 bases of the junction left unmatched. The CDR3 DNA follows: TGTGCCAGCAGCTTAACTGGCGGGGGGACCACAGATACGCAGTATTTT. This gives the protein CASSLTGGGTTDTQYF.

The CDR3 nucleotides read TGTGCCAGCACCCGAGGAGCTAACTATGGCTACACCTTC. As protein: CASTRGANYGYTF. The chain couples TRBV6-5 to TRBJ1-2, with unresolved D. The V and J ends lost 7 bases and 0 bases respectively, with 9 bases between them. Germline CDR1 is MNHEY and CDR2 is SVGAGI. The CDR3 contains 13 residues.

The rearrangement joins TRBV30 to TRBJ2-5; 9 bases fit TRBD2. Per germline, CDR1 GTSNPN and CDR2 SVGIG (reference sequence). There are 16 residues in the CDR3. V shed 4 bases, J shed 3 bases, and the junction held 12 bases outside the gene matches. For the CDR3, the DNA is TGTGCCTGGAACGCGGGGGGGCACGGATGGGAAGAGACCCAGTACTTC. Translating it yields CAWNAGGHGWEETQYF.

This chain connects TRBV7-9 to TRBJ1-1; D not resolved. The CDR3 has 13 amino acids. Germline values: CDR1 SEHNR, CDR2 FQNEAQ (reference sequence). The V and J ends lost 1 base and 4 bases respectively, with 7 bases between them. CDR3 protein: CASSLEGGTEAFF. As DNA, the CDR3 is TGTGCCAGCAGCTTAGAGGGAGGCACTGAAGCTTTCTTT.

V and J are TRBV7-9 and TRBJ2-7, with 8 positions matching TRBD1. Germline-derived CDR1 and CDR2 are SEHNR and FQNEAQ (reference sequence). The CDR3 runs to 14 residues. The V and J ends lost 5 bases and 3 bases, in that order; junction bases with no gene match: 6. This CDR3 reads CASSPTGVYYEQYF. CDR3 sequence (DNA): TGTGCCAGCAGCCCGACAGGGGTTTACTACGAGCAGTACTTC.

DNA for the CDR3: TGTGCCAGCAGCCAACGGACAGGGTTCCACACTGAAGCTTTCTTT. Translating it yields CASSQRTGFHTEAFF. This chain connects TRBV4-2 to TRBJ1-1; 8 bases match TRBD1. Germline-derived CDR1 and CDR2 are LGHNA and YNFKEQ. With 2 bases clipped from V and 3 bases from J, the junction kept 5 bases outside the gene matches. The CDR3 has 15 residues.

This sequence joins TRBV4-3 and TRBJ2-7; 10 bases match TRBD2. This CDR3 region has 16 residues. Germline V gives CDR1 LGHNA, CDR2 YSLEER. The J segment lost 4 bases and the V segment lost 1 base, leaving 7 bases of the junction unmatched. The CDR3 sequence: CASSQGLAGEGYEQYF. As DNA, the CDR3 is TGCGCCAGCAGCCAAGGGCTAGCGGGGGAGGGATACGAGCAGTACTTC.

In this sample, this clone turned up a few times. This rearrangement joins TRBV10-3 to TRBJ1-1, with 7 bases fitting TRBD1. The CDR3 loop spans 17 amino acids. Germline V gives CDR1 ENHRY, CDR2 SYGVKD. V lost 3 bases to trimming and J lost 1 base; unmatched junction nucleotides: 11. The CDR3 protein is CAISDPTGLTSNTEAFF. As DNA, the CDR3 is TGTGCCATCAGTGACCCGACAGGGCTTACCTCGAACACTGAAGCTTTCTTT.

V usage is TRBV29-1 and J usage is TRBJ1-5, with TRBD1 identical over 7 bases. CDR3 size: 12 residues. The junction had 5 bases not matched to a gene; V was cut back by 7 bases and J by 5 bases. Germline CDR1 SQVTM, CDR2 ANQGSEA. CDR3 bases: TGCAGCGCCGGAGGGGGCGATCAGCCCCAGCATTTT. Translating it yields CSAGGGDQPQHF.

The V and J genes are TRBV21-1 and TRBJ1-6; no DNA check was done on the table's D call, TRBD1. TRBV21-1 is described as a pseudogene. The CDR3 extends over 22 amino acids. CDR3 loop: CASSKGDRQGSHRSSYNSPLHF. The CDR3 DNA follows: TGTGCCAGCAGCAAAGGGGATAGGCAGGGGTCCCATAGGAGCTCCTATAATTCACCCCTCCACTTT.

This clone was recorded once. The chain is built from TRBV10-3 and TRBJ2-7; D may be TRBD2 (5 bases). V was clipped by 2 bases and J by 7 bases, with 15 bases between them. Germline V CDR1 and CDR2: ENHRY, SYGVKD. CDR3 length: 14 amino acids. The CDR3 region has the DNA TGTGCCATCAGTGAGGAGGAGGCCATCTGGGAGCAGTACTTC. Encoded protein: CAISEEEAIWEQYF.

J is TRBJ2-3 and V is TRBV7-2; D may be TRBD2 (5 bases). The germline gives CDR1 SGHTA, CDR2 FQGNSA. CDR3 length equals 12 residues. CDR3 in amino acids: CATTRDTDTQYF. The CDR3 nucleotides read TGTGCGACTACTCGGGACACAGATACGCAGTATTTT.

V is TRBV10-3 and J is TRBJ1-2; D might be TRBD1 (5 bases). CDR1 ENHRY and CDR2 SYGVKD come from the germline V gene. The germline V and J ends were trimmed by 4 bases and 8 bases, with 17 bases remaining between them. This CDR3 contains 14 residues. The CDR3 DNA sequence: TGTGCCATCAGTGGGAGGGACGGACCCAAGGGCTACACCTTC. This sequence encodes CAISGRDGPKGYTF.

J is TRBJ2-3 and V is TRBV30; weak D call: TRBD1 (5 bases). Germline V gene data show CDR1 as GTSNPN and CDR2 as SVGIG (reference sequence). The CDR3 runs to 13 residues. V was cut by 3 bases and J by 1 base, with 8 bases left in between. Here the CDR3 DNA reads TGTGCCTGGAGGACCAGGGGCACAGATACGCAGTATTTT. Its protein product is CAWRTRGTDTQYF.

The chain links TRBV7-3 to TRBJ2-1; possibly TRBD2 for D (6 bases). The V and J ends lost 8 bases and 5 bases respectively, with 13 bases between them. Germline values: CDR1 SGHTA, CDR2 FQGTGA. The CDR3 totals 13 residues. CDR3 sequence reads: CASRAGGDNEQFF. In DNA form, the CDR3 reads TGTGCCAGCCGGGCAGGAGGGGACAATGAGCAGTTCTTC.

The V call is TRBV7-9, the J call TRBJ1-1; 9 positions match TRBD1. Per germline, CDR1 SEHNR and CDR2 FQNEAQ (reference sequence). This CDR3 has 12 residues. With 7 bases clipped from V and 8 bases from J, the junction kept 5 bases outside the gene matches. The CDR3 is CASNLGTGEAFF. CDR3 in DNA: TGTGCCAGCAACCTCGGGACAGGGGAAGCTTTCTTT.

The V call is TRBV7-2, the J call TRBJ1-5; 7 bases line up with TRBD1. After removal of 5 bases from V and 5 bases from J, the junction contained 6 bases not matched to a gene. The CDR3 spans 14 residues. CDR1 is SGHTA and CDR2 is FQGNSA in the germline V gene. The CDR3 DNA reads as TGTGCCAGCAGCCCGCGACAGGGTCATCAGCCCCAGCATTTT. It specifies CASSPRQGHQPQHF. The full variable domain, in which reference TRBV7-2 and TRBJ1-5 provide the parts outside the CDR3, is GAGVSQSPSNKVTEKGKDVELRCDPISGHTALYWYRQSLGQGLEFLIYFQGNSAPDKSGLPSDRFSAERTGGSVSTLTIQRTQQEDSAVYLCASSPRQGHQPQHFGDGTRLSIL.

This chain joins TRBV7-3 and TRBJ2-2; possible D gene TRBD1, 5 bases. Trimming removed 5 bases from V and 8 bases from J, with 15 bases in between. Germline CDR1 and CDR2: SGHTA and FQGTGA. This CDR3 spans 14 amino acids. CDR3 DNA: TGTGCCAGCAGCCCTCCCAAAGGGGAAGGGGAGCTGTTTTTT. It is translated as CASSPPKGEGELFF.

This chain links TRBV7-3 with TRBJ2-1, with D perhaps matching TRBD1 (5 bases). The V end was cut by 3 bases, the J end by 7 bases, with 7 bases between. CDR3 length equals 12 residues. Germline CDR1 SGHTA, CDR2 FQGTGA. CDR3 protein: CASSFRVNEQFF. The DNA for the CDR3 is TGTGCCAGCAGCTTCAGGGTAAATGAGCAGTTCTTC.